The clone carrying this TCR beta chain was detected ten times or more. V gave up 2 bases and J gave up 0 bases, with 2 bases separating them. The CDR3 consists of 13 residues. In germline, CDR1 is MNHNY, CDR2 SVGAGI (reference sequence). This record belongs to a study of T-cell reconstitution after alpha-beta-depleted transplantation in children. The TCRbeta library was prepared with unique molecular identifiers. TCRdb called the PCR reads again in MiXCR, with one record for every CDR3 protein. There are about 610,000 distinct CDR3 sequences in the sample; about 11% occur only once, and approximately 4.1% lies in the top ten.

Here the sequenced sample was PBMCs from the stem cell graft donor, taken from the stem cell graft. The rearrangement links TRBV6-6 to TRBJ1-5; D gene ambiguous. The receptor's source is a human donor who donated a stem cell graft to a child with acute myeloid leukemia. As DNA, the CDR3 is TGTGCCAGCAGTTACAATAGCAATCAGCCCCAGCATTTT. Amino acid sequence: CASSYNSNQPQHF.